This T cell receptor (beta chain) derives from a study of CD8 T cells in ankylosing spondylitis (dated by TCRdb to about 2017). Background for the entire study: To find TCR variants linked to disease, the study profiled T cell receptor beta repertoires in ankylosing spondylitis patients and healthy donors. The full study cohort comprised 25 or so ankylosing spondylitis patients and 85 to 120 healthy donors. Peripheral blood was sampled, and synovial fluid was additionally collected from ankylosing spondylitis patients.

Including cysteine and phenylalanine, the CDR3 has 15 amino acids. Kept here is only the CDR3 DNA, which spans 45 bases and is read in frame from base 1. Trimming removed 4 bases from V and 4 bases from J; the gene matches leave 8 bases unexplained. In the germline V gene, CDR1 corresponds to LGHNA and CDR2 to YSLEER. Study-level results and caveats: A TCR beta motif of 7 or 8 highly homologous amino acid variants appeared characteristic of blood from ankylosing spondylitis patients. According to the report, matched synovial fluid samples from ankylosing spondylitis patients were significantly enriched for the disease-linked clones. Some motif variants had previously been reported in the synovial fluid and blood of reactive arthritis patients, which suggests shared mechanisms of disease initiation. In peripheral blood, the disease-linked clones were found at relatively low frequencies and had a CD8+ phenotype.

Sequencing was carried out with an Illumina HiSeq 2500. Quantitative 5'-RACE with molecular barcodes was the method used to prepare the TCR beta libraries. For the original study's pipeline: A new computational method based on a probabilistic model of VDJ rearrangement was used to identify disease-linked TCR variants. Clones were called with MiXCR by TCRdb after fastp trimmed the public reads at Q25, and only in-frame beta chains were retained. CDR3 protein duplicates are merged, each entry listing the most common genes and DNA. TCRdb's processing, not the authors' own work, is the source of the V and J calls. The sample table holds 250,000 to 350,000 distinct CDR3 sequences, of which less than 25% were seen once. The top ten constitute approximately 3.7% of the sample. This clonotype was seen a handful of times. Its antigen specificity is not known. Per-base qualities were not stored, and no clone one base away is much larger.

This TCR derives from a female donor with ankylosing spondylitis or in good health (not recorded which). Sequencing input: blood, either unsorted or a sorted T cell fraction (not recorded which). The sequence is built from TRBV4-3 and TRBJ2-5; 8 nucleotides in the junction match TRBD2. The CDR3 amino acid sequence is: CASSRATSVGETQYF. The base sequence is TGCGCCAGCAGCCGAGCGACTAGCGTGGGAGAGACCCAGTACTTC.